This entry is about one TCR beta chain. This clone's antigen is unknown. No per-base quality is available; no much larger clone lies one base away. These data originate in a study of OX40 agonist ivuxolimab in advanced cancers. Study-wide context: The costimulatory receptor OX40 (CD134) was targeted by ivuxolimab, a fully human IgG2 agonistic monoclonal antibody. Intravenous ivuxolimab was administered to patients every 2 weeks at six dose levels: 0.01, 0.1, 0.3, 1.5, 3 and 10 mg/kg. Among the approximately 54 dose-escalation patients, around 20 had hepatocellular carcinoma, 15 melanoma, 9 renal cell carcinoma and 9 head and neck cancer. The dose-escalation cohort was almost 85% male with a mean age of about 60 years, ranging from about 20 to 85. Prior anti-PD-1, anti-PD-L1 or anti-CTLA-4 therapy was permitted, and checkpoint inhibitors had been received by less than 45% of dose-escalation patients. Partial responses were achieved by three dose-escalation patients, of whom one had hepatocellular carcinoma and two had cutaneous melanoma. Peripheral TCRbeta sequencing was intended to test whether TCR sequence diversity was altered and clonal T-cell expansion was caused by ivuxolimab. The paper reports the monotherapy dose-escalation portion (N = 52 patients) of the phase I ivuxolimab trial.

Patients with autoimmune disease history or receiving systemic immunosuppression were excluded from the trial. Peripheral blood for TCR sequencing was collected from all dose cohorts at baseline, on cycle 4 day 1, and on cycle 7 day 1. Samples were obtained from an open-label, multicenter, first-in-human phase I dose-escalation trial of ivuxolimab. Adults with locally advanced or metastatic melanoma, renal cell carcinoma, hepatocellular carcinoma or head and neck squamous cell carcinoma were enrolled in the trial. Before TCR sequencing, CD4+ and CD8+ T cells were separately sorted from peripheral blood. The germline V gene gives CDR1 as MGHRA and CDR2 as YSYEKL. The CDR3 goes from the cysteine to the phenylalanine over 16 residues. The CDR3 DNA has 48 bases and is translated from base 1. The V end loses 0 bases and the J end loses 3 bases, and a stretch of 14 bases separates them. To sequence the TCRbeta CDR3 region, genomic DNA was isolated from the sorted cells. The immunoSEQ Assay was used for sequencing of TCRbeta CDR3 regions. In its TCRdb copy, this immuneACCESS table keeps in-frame sequences only and misses some clones. Where compared with another copy, unresolved V genes explain less than half of these, and the others have no known cause. Within this sample are 87,000 or so clones, with around nine tenths of them counted one time only. The leading ten clones occupy roughly 1.5% of the sample.

The paper's findings and limits, for the study overall: Low levels of normalized T-cell clonal expansion were also seen in some patients who did not respond. In partial responders in the 0.1-3.0 mg/kg groups, normalized peripheral clonal expansion was found to be among the lowest, especially among CD8+ T cells. The antigen specificity of the peripheral T cells that underwent clonal expansion was not determined. Clonal expansion of both CD4+ and CD8+ blood T cells was observed from baseline to week 6 at doses 0.1 to 3.0 mg/kg. After ivuxolimab, expanded clones were on average more numerous among CD8+ T cells than among CD4+ T cells.

This receptor was obtained from an adult with an advanced solid tumor such as melanoma, head and neck, liver or kidney cancer. The chain links TRBV4-1 with TRBJ1-1; a tentative D call is TRBD1 (6 bases match). The source material was CD4+ or CD8+ T cells sorted from blood, sampled in a trial of the OX40 agonist ivuxolimab. The DNA is as follows: TGCGCCAGCAGCCAAGATGGGGGGGGCGTGTACACTGAAGCTTTCTTT. Its amino acids are CASSQDGGGVYTEAFF.